The next 19 T cell receptor beta chains were all read from a single sample in a study of T cell repertoires in cytomegalovirus infection. One entry per CDR3 protein results from TCRdb running MiXCR on the reads. The repertoire has about 360,000 distinct CDR3 sequences, about a sixth of them found once; the top ten carry roughly 8.7%. Sequencing used PBMCs. The receptor source for this set is a human donor in good health (CMV status not recorded). Some clones in this sample may be carry-over from other donors' samples.

The chain has TRBV7-9 and TRBJ2-7; the D gene is possibly TRBD2 (5 bases). The CDR3 is 15 residues long. Trimming pared 3 bases from V and 5 bases from J, leaving 17 bases between. Germline V gene sequence: CDR1 SEHNR, CDR2 FQNEAQ (reference sequence). The CDR3 protein is CASSLFGWEPNEQYF. The CDR3, as DNA: TGTGCCAGCAGCTTGTTCGGGTGGGAGCCCAACGAGCAGTACTTC.

The rearrangement links TRBV4-2 to TRBJ2-7; TRBD2 matches at 10 bases. This CDR3 contains 15 residues. With V trimmed by 0 bases and J by 4 bases, 3 bases remained unmatched. Germline CDR1 LGHNA, CDR2 YNFKEQ. The CDR3 region has the DNA TGTGCCAGCAGCCAAGATCTGGGACTAGCGTACGAGCAGTACTTC. It yields the protein CASSQDLGLAYEQYF.

The CDR3: CASSYPPVFEQFF. The CDR3 region has the DNA TGTGCCAGCAGTTACCCCCCGGTATTTGAGCAGTTCTTC. The chain combines TRBV6-1 with TRBJ2-1; D call uncertain. Trimming shortened V by 5 bases and J by 9 bases, and 14 bases separated the two germline ends. Germline CDR1 reads MNHNS; CDR2 reads SASEGT. This CDR3 is 13 amino acids long.

There are a few counts of this clonotype. V is TRBV6-6 and J is TRBJ1-4; 7 bases line up with TRBD1. With V trimmed by 6 bases and J by 0 bases, 4 bases remained unmatched. In germline, CDR1 is MNHNY, CDR2 SVGAGI (reference sequence). CDR3 length: 15 amino acids. CDR3 sequence reads: CASRKGQPTNEKLFF. The CDR3 bases are TGTGCCAGCAGAAAGGGACAGCCAACTAATGAAAAACTGTTTTTT.

J is TRBJ2-1 and V is TRBV4-1; 9 bases map to TRBD2. V lost 0 bases to trimming and J lost 6 bases; unmatched junction nucleotides: 12. This CDR3 comprises 18 residues. Per the germline V gene, CDR1 is MGHRA and CDR2 is YSYEKL. CDR3 DNA sequence: TGCGCCAGCAGCCAAGAACCAGCGGGAGGCTCAAATTTCAATGAGCAGTTCTTC. Translation: CASSQEPAGGSNFNEQFF.

The rearrangement uses TRBV5-4 and TRBJ2-1; either TRBD1 or TRBD2 may fit D (5 bases each). The CDR3 extends over 12 amino acids. Germline lookup yields CDR1 SGHNT and CDR2 YYREEE (reference sequence). Between the trimmed V and J ends, which lost 4 bases and 8 bases, there was a span of 10 bases. CDR3 protein: CASSEGTYEQFF. Written as DNA, the CDR3 is TGTGCCAGCAGCGAGGGGACCTATGAGCAGTTCTTC.

This clonotype was picked up a small number of times. As DNA, the CDR3 is TGTGCCAGCAGTTTAGCGGAGGCTTATGGCTACACCTTC. It codes for CASSLAEAYGYTF. The chain is built from TRBV12-3 or TRBV12-4 and TRBJ1-2; D gene ambiguous. CDR3 size: 13 residues. Trimming took off 0 bases at V and 5 bases at J, with 7 bases between the two ends.

The sample holds a few counts of this clonotype. The chain recombines TRBV5-1 with TRBJ2-2; D is possibly TRBD2 (6 bases). There are 16 residues in the CDR3. The germline V and J ends were trimmed by 0 bases and 6 bases, with 15 bases remaining between them. Per the germline V gene, CDR1 is SGHRS and CDR2 is YFSETQ. The CDR3 DNA follows: TGCGCCAGCAGCTTGGGAACTAGCAAGGCCGCCGGGGAGCTGTTTTTT. This codes for CASSLGTSKAAGELFF.

This clonotype came up many times. The V and J genes are TRBV7-2 and TRBJ2-3, with a weak D call TRBD1 (5 bases). Germline V gene lookup returns CDR1 SGHTA and CDR2 FQGNSA. The CDR3 totals 13 residues. Trimming stripped 1 base from V and 9 bases from J, with 11 bases between. As DNA, the CDR3 is TGTGCCAGCAGCTTAGAGGGGAAGGGGACGCAGTATTTT. Residues: CASSLEGKGTQYF.

This clonotype was seen more than once but under ten times. The rearrangement links TRBV28 to TRBJ1-5; D is undetermined. CDR3 length equals 12 residues. CDR1 is MDHEN and CDR2 is SYDVKM in the germline V gene. V dropped 8 bases and J dropped 7 bases, with 12 bases sitting between them. The CDR3 region has the DNA TGTGCCAGCCGTATTGAAATGCAGCCCCAGCATTTT. Translated, it gives CASRIEMQPQHF.

This clonotype was picked up many times. The rearrangement links TRBV11-2 to TRBJ2-3, with 14 bases that match TRBD2. The CDR3 has 17 amino acids. Trimming cost V 5 bases and J 6 bases; bases outside gene matches: 10. The germline V gene encodes CDR1 SGHAT and CDR2 FQNNGV. The CDR3 loop is CASSPSGLAGGVDTQYF. In DNA form, the CDR3 reads TGTGCCAGCAGCCCGTCTGGACTAGCGGGAGGTGTGGATACGCAGTATTTT.

The V call is TRBV10-3, the J call TRBJ1-2; D is perhaps TRBD1 (5 bases). Per the germline V gene, CDR1 is ENHRY and CDR2 is SYGVKD. CDR3 length: 18 amino acids. Trimming took 0 bases from V and 1 from J, leaving 18 bases between them. CDR3 sequence: CAISESSRDRDLNYGYTF. The CDR3 coding sequence is TGTGCCATCAGTGAGTCGAGTAGAGACAGAGATCTTAACTATGGCTACACCTTC.

The chain uses TRBV7-9 and TRBJ2-2, with D maybe TRBD1 (5 bases). Germline lookup yields CDR1 SEHNR and CDR2 FQNEAQ (reference sequence). This CDR3 comprises 16 residues. The germline V and J ends were trimmed by 0 bases and 5 bases, with 13 bases remaining between them. The CDR3 nucleotides read TGTGCCAGCAGCTTAGCCGGTGGGGCGAGAACCGGGGAGCTGTTTTTT. This codes for CASSLAGGARTGELFF.

This clonotype was detected ten times or more. V and J are TRBV20-1 and TRBJ2-5; no clear D. Germline V gene data show CDR1 as DFQATT and CDR2 as SNEGSKA (reference sequence). Trimming shortened V by 5 bases and J by 0 bases, and 4 bases separated the two germline ends. The CDR3 runs to 11 residues. CDR3 sequence (DNA): TGCAGTGCTCAAGACCAAGAGACCCAGTACTTC. This gives the protein CSAQDQETQYF.

This clonotype was found a few times. V and J are TRBV6-1 and TRBJ1-6; D not resolved. Per germline, CDR1 MNHNS and CDR2 SASEGT. The V end was cut by 4 bases, the J end by 9 bases, with 16 bases between. The CDR3 has 15 residues. CDR3 in DNA: TGTGCCAGCAGTGTGGGAGGGCACCCTACTTCACCCCTCCACTTT. Its translation is CASSVGGHPTSPLHF.

This chain joins TRBV20-1 and TRBJ2-1; TRBD1 matches at 7 bases. Looked up from germline, CDR1 is DFQATT and CDR2 is SNEGSKA (reference sequence). V lost 4 bases to trimming and J lost 12 bases; unmatched junction nucleotides: 15. The CDR3 spans 14 residues. The CDR3 loop is CSANHGTVIKGQFF. CDR3 coding DNA: TGCAGTGCTAACCACGGGACAGTAATAAAGGGGCAGTTCTTC.

The rearrangement links TRBV5-1 to TRBJ2-1, with D unclear. The V end was cut by 4 bases, the J end by 1 base, with 9 bases between. This CDR3 is built from 14 residues. Looked up from germline, CDR1 is SGHRS and CDR2 is YFSETQ. The DNA of the CDR3 is TGCGCCAGCAGCCAAGGTCGTTCCTACAATGAGCAGTTCTTC. This gives the protein CASSQGRSYNEQFF.

The gene calls are TRBV5-6 and TRBJ2-7; TRBD1 matches at 10 bases. V lost 7 bases, J lost 0 bases, and 19 bases stayed unmatched. Germline values: CDR1 SGHDT, CDR2 YYEEEE. The CDR3 consists of 19 residues. The CDR3 bases are TGTGCCAGCCATTACCTCCCGGGACAGGGGATTCCCGCCTCCTACGAGCAGTACTTC. Its translation: CASHYLPGQGIPASYEQYF.

This clonotype turned up a few times. The chain recombines TRBV5-5 with TRBJ2-1, with 9 nucleotides matching TRBD2. This CDR3 has 15 amino acids. CDR1 is SGHKS and CDR2 is YYEKEE in the germline V gene (reference sequence). V lost 0 bases to trimming and J lost 12 bases; unmatched junction nucleotides: 10. CDR3 sequence (DNA): TGTGCCAGCAGCTTGGGACTAGCGGTGGGATCGGGGCAGTTCTTC. This codes for CASSLGLAVGSGQFF.